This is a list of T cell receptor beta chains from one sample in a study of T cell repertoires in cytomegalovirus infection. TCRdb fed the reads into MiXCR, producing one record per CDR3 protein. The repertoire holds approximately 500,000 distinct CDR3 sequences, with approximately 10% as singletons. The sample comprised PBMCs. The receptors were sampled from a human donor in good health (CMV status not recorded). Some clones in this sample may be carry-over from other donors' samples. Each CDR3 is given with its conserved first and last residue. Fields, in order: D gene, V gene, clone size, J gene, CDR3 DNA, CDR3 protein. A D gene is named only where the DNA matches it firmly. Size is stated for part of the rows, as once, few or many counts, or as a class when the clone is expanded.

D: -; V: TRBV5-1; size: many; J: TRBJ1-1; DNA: TGCGCCAGCAGCTTGCCGTCGGGCAGGGACACTGAAGCTTTCTTT; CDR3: CASSLPSGRDTEAFF
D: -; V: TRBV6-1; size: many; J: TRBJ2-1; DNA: TGTGCCAGCAGTGAAGGGCTCGGCCCCAATGAGCAGTTCTTC; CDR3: CASSEGLGPNEQFF
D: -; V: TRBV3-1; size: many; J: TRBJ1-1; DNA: TGTGCCAGCAGCCAACGGGACAAGAGAAACACTGAAGCTTTCTTT; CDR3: CASSQRDKRNTEAFF
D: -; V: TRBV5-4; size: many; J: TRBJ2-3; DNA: TGTGCCAGCAGCTTAGTTACAGCGGCGTCTAGCACAGATACGCAGTATTTT; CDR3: CASSLVTAASSTDTQYF
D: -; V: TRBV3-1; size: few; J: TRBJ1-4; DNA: TGTGCCAGCAGCCAAGATCTGGTGGCTGGGCAACTGTTTTTT; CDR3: CASSQDLVAGQLFF
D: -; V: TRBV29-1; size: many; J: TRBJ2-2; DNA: TGCAGCACCCTCAGGGGATCGAACACCGGGGAGCTGTTTTTT; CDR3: CSTLRGSNTGELFF
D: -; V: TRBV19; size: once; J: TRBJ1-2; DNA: TGTGCCAGTAGTATCCCTTCCGCCGGGTATGGCTACACCTTC; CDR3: CASSIPSAGYGYTF
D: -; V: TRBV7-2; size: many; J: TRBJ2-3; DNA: TGTGCCAGCAGCTTAGGCTGGGGGGATACGCAGTATTTT; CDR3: CASSLGWGDTQYF
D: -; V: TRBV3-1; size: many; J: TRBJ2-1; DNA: TGTGCCAGCAGCCAAGACCTCGCTTGGTACAATGAGCAGTTCTTC; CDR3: CASSQDLAWYNEQFF
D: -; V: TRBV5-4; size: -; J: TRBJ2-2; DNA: TGTGCCAGCAGCTTGGGCGCCTCCCGAGTCACCGGGGAGCTGTTTTTT; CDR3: CASSLGASRVTGELFF
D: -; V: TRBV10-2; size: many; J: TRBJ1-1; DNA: TGCGCCAGCAGTGCCTCGAAGAACACTGAAGCTTTCTTT; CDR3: CASSASKNTEAFF
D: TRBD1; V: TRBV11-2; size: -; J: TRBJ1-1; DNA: TGTGCCAGCAGCCCCTGGACAGGGAGGGCGGACACTGAAGCTTTCTTT; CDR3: CASSPWTGRADTEAFF
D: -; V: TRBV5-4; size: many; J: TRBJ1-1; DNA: TGTGCCAGCAGCTTCGCTGGTGTGGCTGAAGCTTTCTTT; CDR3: CASSFAGVAEAFF
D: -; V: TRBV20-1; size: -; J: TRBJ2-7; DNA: TGCAGTGCTAGGGTCCTTGGGGACTTGCGAGGGGGTAGCTCCTACGAGCAGTACTTC; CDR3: CSARVLGDLRGGSSYEQYF
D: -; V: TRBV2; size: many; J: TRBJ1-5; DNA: TGTGCCAGCAGTGCATTCGGGGGTAGGGATCAGCCCCAGCATTTT; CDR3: CASSAFGGRDQPQHF
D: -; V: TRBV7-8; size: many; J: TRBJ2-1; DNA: TGTGCCAGCAGCTTAGAAAAGGCCATACAGAGGGGGACTTCAGAGGAATACAATGAGCAGTTCTTC; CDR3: CASSLEKAIQRGTSEEYNEQFF
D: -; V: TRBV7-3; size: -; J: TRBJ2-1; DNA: TGTGCCAGCAGCTTAGGGCGGCCTAACAATGAGCAGTTCTTC; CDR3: CASSLGRPNNEQFF
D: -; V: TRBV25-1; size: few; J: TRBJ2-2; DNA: TGTGCCAGCGGTTGGACGGGGAACACCGGGGAGCTGTTTTTT; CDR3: CASGWTGNTGELFF
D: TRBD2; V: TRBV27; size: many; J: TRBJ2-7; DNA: TGTGCCAGCAGGATAACTAGCGGGAGTACATACGAGCAGTACTTC; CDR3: CASRITSGSTYEQYF
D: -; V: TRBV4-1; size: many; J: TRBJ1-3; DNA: TGCGCCAGCAGCCAAGAGCAGGGAGGAGGATCTGGAAACACCATATATTTT; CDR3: CASSQEQGGGSGNTIYF
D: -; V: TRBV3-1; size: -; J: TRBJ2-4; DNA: TGTGCCAGCAGCACCCCAGGGGATCTCATAGCCAAAAACATTCAGTACTTC; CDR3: CASSTPGDLIAKNIQYF
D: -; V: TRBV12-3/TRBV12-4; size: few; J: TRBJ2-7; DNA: TGTGCCAGCGGGGAACGGGATTCTAAGGACGAGCAGTACTTC; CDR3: CASGERDSKDEQYF
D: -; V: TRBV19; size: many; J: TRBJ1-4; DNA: TGTGCCAGTAGCCCTCGGGGCGCAGGTGAAAAACTGTTTTTT; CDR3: CASSPRGAGEKLFF
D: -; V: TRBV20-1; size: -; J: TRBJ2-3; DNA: TGCAGTGCTAGCGCGACTAGTGCAGATACGCAGTATTTT; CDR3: CSASATSADTQYF
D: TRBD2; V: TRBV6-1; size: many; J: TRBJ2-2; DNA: TGTGCCAGCAGCACCCCTAGCGGGAGTCTTACCGGGGAGCTGTTTTTT; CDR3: CASSTPSGSLTGELFF
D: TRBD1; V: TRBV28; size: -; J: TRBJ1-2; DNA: TGTGCCAGCAGTTTCCCGACAGGGGGCCACTATGGCTACACCTTC; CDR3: CASSFPTGGHYGYTF
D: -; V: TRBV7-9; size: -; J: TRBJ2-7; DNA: TGTGCCAGCTGCCACCCGTACGAAATGGGAGGTTACGAGCAGTACTTC; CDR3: CASCHPYEMGGYEQYF
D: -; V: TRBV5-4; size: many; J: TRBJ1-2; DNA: TGTGCCAGCAGCCGGGGACCGGGCAATGGCTACACCTTC; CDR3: CASSRGPGNGYTF
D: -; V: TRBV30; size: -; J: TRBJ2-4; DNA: TGTGCCTGGAGTGTCGGATTGGGGGAAAACATTCAGTACTTC; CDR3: CAWSVGLGENIQYF
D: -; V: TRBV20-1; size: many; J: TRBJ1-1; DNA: TGCAGTGCTAGCCGCGCCGGGACTGGGAGCATGAACACTGAAGCTTTCTTT; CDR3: CSASRAGTGSMNTEAFF
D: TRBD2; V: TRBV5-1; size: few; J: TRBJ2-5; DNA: TGCGCCAGCAACGGACTAGCGGGCAGAGGGGACCAAGAGACCCAGTACTTC; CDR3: CASNGLAGRGDQETQYF
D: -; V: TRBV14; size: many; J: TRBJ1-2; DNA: TGTGCCAGCAGCTTCAGGGTTGTAGGCGATGGCTACACCTTC; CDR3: CASSFRVVGDGYTF
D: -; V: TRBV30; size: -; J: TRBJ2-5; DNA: TGTGCCTGGAGTGTGGGTGTGAAAGAGACCCAGTACTTC; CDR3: CAWSVGVKETQYF